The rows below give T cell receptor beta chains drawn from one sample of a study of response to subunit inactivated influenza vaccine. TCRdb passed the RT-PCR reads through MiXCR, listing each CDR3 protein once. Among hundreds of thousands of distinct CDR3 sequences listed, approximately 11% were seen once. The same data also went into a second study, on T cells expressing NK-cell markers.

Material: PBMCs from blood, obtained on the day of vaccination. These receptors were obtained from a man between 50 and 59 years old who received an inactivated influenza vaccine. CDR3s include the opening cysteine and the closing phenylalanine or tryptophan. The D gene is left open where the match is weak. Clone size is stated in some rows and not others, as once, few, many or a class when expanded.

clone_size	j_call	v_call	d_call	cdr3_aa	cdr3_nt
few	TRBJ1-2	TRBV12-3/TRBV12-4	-	CASSLRALYGYTF	TGTGCCAGCAGTTTGCGGGCCCTTTATGGCTACACCTTC
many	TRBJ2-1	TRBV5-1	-	CASSFTGMQFF	TGCGCCAGCAGCTTTACAGGCATGCAGTTCTTC
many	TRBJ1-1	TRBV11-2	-	CASSFQGGDTEAFF	TGTGCCAGCAGCTTCCAGGGAGGGGACACTGAAGCTTTCTTT
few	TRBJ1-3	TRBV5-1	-	CASSSVGGGISGNTIYF	TGCGCCAGCAGCTCGGTGGGTGGAGGTATCTCTGGAAACACCATATATTTT
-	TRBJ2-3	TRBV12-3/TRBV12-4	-	CASSYGRSTDTQYF	TGTGCCAGCAGTTATGGACGGAGCACAGATACGCAGTATTTT
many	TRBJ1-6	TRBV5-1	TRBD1	CASSLAGGQSYSPLHF	TGCGCCAGCAGCTTGGCCGGGGGACAGAGCTATTCACCCCTCCACTTT
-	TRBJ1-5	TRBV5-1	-	CASSLDAGDSNQPQHF	TGCGCCAGCAGCTTGGATGCAGGCGATAGCAATCAGCCCCAGCATTTT
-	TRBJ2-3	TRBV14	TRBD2	CASSQISGGGTDTQYF	TGTGCCAGCAGCCAAATTAGCGGGGGAGGCACAGATACGCAGTATTTT
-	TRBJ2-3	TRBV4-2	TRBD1	CASSQPGQGTDTQYF	TGTGCCAGCAGCCAACCCGGACAGGGAACAGATACGCAGTATTTT
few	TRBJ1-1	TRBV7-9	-	CASSLASRQPDNTEAFF	TGTGCCAGCAGCTTAGCGTCCCGACAGCCGGATAACACTGAAGCTTTCTTT
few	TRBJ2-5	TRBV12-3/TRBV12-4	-	CASSQTRQLETQYF	TGTGCCAGCAGCCAAACCCGACAGCTGGAGACCCAGTACTTC
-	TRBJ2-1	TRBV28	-	CASSLSTVPVYNEQFF	TGTGCCAGCAGTTTATCGACAGTCCCCGTTTACAATGAGCAGTTCTTC
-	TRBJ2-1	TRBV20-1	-	CSASRGRESYNEQFF	TGCAGTGCTAGCAGGGGGCGGGAGAGCTACAATGAGCAGTTCTTC
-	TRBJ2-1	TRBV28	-	CASSLYSYLYNEQFF	TGTGCCAGCAGTTTATATAGTTACCTTTACAATGAGCAGTTCTTC
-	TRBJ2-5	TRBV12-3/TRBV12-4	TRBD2	CASSLRGGLVRETQYF	TGTGCCAGCAGTTTACGCGGGGGACTAGTCCGGGAGACCCAGTACTTC
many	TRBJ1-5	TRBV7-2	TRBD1	CASSRGTGGLGQPQHF	TGTGCCAGCAGCCGAGGGACAGGGGGCTTGGGTCAGCCCCAGCATTTT
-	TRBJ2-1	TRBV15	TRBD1	CATSRDKETGNFDEQFF	TGTGCCACCAGCAGAGACAAGGAGACAGGGAATTTTGATGAGCAGTTCTTC
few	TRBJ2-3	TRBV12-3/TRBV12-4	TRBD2	CASSKGTSGGIITDTQYF	TGTGCCAGCAGTAAAGGGACTAGCGGGGGGATAATCACAGATACGCAGTATTTT
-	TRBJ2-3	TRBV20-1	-	CSATGTADTQYF	TGCAGTGCAACCGGGACGGCAGATACGCAGTATTTT
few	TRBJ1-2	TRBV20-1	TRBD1	CSAEDPDRVGGYTF	TGCAGTGCTGAAGACCCGGACAGGGTGGGTGGCTACACCTTC
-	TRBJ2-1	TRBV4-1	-	CASSQASGEQFF	TGCGCCAGCAGCCAAGCCTCGGGGGAGCAGTTCTTC
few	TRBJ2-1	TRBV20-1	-	CSARDRSGVNEQFF	TGCAGTGCTAGAGATCGTAGCGGTGTCAATGAGCAGTTCTTC
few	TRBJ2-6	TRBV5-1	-	CASSFIRASSGANVLTF	TGCGCCAGCAGCTTCATCAGGGCATCATCTGGGGCCAACGTCCTGACTTTC
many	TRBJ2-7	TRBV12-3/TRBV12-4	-	CASRIQGAHEQYF	TGTGCCAGCAGAATCCAGGGAGCCCACGAGCAGTACTTC
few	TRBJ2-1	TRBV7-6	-	CASSPGPSTLGGPSSYNEQFF	TGTGCCAGCAGCCCAGGTCCTTCGACGCTCGGGGGGCCAAGCTCCTACAATGAGCAGTTCTTC
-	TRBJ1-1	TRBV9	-	CASSVVGDVNTEAFF	TGTGCCAGCAGCGTAGTTGGGGATGTGAACACTGAAGCTTTCTTT
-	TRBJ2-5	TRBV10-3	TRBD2	CAISDPLAGQETQYF	TGTGCCATCAGTGATCCTCTAGCGGGACAAGAGACCCAGTACTTC
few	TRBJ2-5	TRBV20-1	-	CSAKKGGQETQYF	TGCAGTGCTAAAAAGGGTGGCCAAGAGACCCAGTACTTC
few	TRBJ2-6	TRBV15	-	CATSSWVSRRASGANVLTF	TGTGCCACCAGCAGTTGGGTTAGCAGGAGGGCTTCTGGGGCCAACGTCCTGACTTTC
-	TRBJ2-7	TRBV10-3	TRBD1	CAISEGGTGSYEQYF	TGTGCCATCAGTGAAGGGGGGACAGGCTCCTACGAGCAGTACTTC
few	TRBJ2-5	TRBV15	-	CATSRDGGYLQETQYF	TGTGCCACCAGCAGAGATGGCGGCTACCTACAAGAGACCCAGTACTTC
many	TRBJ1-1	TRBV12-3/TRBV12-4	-	CASRLGTNTEAFF	TGTGCCAGCAGACTCGGCACGAACACTGAAGCTTTCTTT